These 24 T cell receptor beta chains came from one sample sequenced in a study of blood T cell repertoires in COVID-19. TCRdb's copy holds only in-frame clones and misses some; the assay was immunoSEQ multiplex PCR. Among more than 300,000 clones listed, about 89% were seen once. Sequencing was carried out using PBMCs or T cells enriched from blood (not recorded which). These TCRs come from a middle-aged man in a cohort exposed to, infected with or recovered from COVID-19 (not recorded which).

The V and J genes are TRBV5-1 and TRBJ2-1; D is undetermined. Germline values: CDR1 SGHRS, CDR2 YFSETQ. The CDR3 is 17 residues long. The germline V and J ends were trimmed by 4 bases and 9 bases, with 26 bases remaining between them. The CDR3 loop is CASSPRSSDIATTEQFF. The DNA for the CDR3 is TGCGCCAGCAGCCCGCGGTCCTCCGATATAGCCACAACTGAGCAGTTCTTC.

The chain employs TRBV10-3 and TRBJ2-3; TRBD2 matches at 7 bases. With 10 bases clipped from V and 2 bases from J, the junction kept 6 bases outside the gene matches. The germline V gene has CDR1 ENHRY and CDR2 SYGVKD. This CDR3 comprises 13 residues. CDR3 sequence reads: CATLATNTDTQYF. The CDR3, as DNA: TGTGCCACACTAGCGACAAACACAGATACGCAGTATTTT.

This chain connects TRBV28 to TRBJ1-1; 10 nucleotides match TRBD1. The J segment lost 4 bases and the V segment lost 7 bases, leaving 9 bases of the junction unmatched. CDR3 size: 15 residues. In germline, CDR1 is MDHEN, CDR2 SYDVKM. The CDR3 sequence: CASTPRQGAGTEAFF. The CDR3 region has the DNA TGTGCCAGCACCCCGCGACAGGGGGCAGGCACTGAAGCTTTCTTT.

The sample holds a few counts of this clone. The chain's CDR3 is CASSVEPIGTDTQYF. Here the CDR3 DNA reads TGCGCCAGCAGCGTAGAGCCTATCGGCACAGATACGCAGTATTTT. The chain combines TRBV5-1 with TRBJ2-3; unclear D gene. Germline lookup yields CDR1 SGHRS and CDR2 YFSETQ. This CDR3 is built from 15 residues. V was clipped by 4 bases and J by 1 base, with 13 bases between them.

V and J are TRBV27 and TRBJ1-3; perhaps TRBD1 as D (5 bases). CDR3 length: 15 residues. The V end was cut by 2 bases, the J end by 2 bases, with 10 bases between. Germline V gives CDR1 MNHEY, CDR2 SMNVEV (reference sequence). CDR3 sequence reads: CASSLTGSTGNTIYF. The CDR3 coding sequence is TGTGCCAGCAGTTTAACAGGAAGTACTGGAAACACCATATATTTT.

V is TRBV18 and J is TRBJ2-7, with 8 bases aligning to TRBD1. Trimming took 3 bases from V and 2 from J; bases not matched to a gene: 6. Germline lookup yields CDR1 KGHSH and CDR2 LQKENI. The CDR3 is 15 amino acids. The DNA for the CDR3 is TGTGCCAGCTCACCCTGGGGACAGGCTGCCTACGAGCAGTACTTC. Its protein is CASSPWGQAAYEQYF.

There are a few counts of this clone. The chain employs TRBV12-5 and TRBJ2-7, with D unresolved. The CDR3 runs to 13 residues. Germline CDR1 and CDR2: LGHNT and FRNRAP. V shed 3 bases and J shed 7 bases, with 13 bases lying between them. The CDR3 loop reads CASGFYIGEEQYF. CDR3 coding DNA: TGTGCTAGTGGTTTTTATATCGGTGAGGAGCAGTACTTC.

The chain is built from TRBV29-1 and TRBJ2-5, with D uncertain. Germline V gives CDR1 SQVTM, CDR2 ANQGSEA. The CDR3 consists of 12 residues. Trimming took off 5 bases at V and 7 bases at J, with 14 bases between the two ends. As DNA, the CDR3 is TGCAGCGTTCTTGTTGACACTGGGACCCAGTACTTC. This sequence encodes CSVLVDTGTQYF.

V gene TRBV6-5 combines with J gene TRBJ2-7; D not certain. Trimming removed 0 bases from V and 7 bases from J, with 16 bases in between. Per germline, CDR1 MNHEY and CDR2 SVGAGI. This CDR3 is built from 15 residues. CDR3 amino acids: CASSYSYGSNVEQYF. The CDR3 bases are TGTGCCAGCAGTTACTCTTACGGGTCGAATGTGGAGCAGTACTTC.

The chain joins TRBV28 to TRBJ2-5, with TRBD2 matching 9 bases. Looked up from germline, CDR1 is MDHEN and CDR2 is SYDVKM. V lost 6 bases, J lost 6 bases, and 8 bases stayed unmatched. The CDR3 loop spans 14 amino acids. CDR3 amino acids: CASSFSGSTKTQYF. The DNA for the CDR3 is TGTGCCAGCAGCTTTAGCGGGAGTACGAAGACCCAGTACTTC. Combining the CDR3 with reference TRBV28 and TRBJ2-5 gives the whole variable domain DVKVTQSSRYLVKRTGEKVFLECVQDMDHENMFWYRQDPGLGLRLIYFSYDVKMKEKGDIPEGYSVSREKKERFSLILESASTNQTSMYLCASSFSGSTKTQYFGPGTRLLVL.

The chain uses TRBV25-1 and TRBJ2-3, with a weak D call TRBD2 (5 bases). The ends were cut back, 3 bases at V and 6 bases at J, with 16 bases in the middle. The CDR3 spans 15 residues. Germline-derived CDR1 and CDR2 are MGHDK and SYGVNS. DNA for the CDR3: TGTGCCAGCAGTGAGCGTGGAGGATCTAGGGATACGCAGTATTTT. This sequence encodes CASSERGGSRDTQYF.

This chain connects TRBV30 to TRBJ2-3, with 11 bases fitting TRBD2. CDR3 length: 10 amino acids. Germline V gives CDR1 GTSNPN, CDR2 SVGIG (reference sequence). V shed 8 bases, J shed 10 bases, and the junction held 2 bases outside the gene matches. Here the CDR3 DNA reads TGTGCCACGGGACTAGCGGCGCAGTATTTT. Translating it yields CATGLAAQYF.

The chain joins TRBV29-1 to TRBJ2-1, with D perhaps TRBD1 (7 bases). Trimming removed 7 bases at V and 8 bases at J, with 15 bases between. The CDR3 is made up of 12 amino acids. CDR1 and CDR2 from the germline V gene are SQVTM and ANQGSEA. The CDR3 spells CSGGTVGDEQFF. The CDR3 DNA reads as TGCAGCGGCGGGACAGTTGGGGATGAGCAGTTCTTC.

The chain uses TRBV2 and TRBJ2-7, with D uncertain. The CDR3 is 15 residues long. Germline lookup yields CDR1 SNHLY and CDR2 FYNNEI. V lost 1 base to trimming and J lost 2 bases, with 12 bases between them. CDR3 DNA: TGTGCCAGCAGTGAAGTCTCTCAAACAGCCTACGAGCAGTACTTC. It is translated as CASSEVSQTAYEQYF.

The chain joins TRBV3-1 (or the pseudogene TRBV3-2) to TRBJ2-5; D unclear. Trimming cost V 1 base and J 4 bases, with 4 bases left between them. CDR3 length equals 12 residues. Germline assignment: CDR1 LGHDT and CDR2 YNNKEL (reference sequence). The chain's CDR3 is CASSQAVETQYF. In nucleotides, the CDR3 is TGTGCCAGCAGCCAAGCGGTAGAGACCCAGTACTTC.

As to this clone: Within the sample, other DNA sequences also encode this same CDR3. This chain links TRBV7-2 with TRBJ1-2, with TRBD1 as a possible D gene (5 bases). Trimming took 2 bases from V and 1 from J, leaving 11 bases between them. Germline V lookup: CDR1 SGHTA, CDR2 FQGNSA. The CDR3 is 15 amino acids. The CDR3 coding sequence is TGTGCCAGCAGCTTAAATGGGGGGGGTAACTATGGCTACACCTTC. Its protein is CASSLNGGGNYGYTF.

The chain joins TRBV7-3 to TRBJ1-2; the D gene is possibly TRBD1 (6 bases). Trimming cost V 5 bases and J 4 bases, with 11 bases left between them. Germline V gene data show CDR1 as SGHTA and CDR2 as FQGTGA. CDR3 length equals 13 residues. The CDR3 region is CASSARGGYGYTF. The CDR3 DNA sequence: TGTGCCAGCAGCGCCAGGGGTGGCTATGGCTACACCTTC.

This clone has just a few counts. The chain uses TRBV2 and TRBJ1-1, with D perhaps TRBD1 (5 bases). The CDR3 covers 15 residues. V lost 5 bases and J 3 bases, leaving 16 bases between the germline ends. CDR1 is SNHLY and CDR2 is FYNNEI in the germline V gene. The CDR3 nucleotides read TGTGCCAGCAGTCGTCAGGGAGGGGTTGACACTGAAGCTTTCTTT. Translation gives CASSRQGGVDTEAFF.

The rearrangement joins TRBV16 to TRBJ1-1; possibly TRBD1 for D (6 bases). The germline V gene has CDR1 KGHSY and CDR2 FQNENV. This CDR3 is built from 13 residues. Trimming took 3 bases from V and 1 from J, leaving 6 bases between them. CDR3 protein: CASSQDRNTEAFF. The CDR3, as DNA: TGTGCCAGCAGCCAGGACAGGAACACTGAAGCTTTCTTT.

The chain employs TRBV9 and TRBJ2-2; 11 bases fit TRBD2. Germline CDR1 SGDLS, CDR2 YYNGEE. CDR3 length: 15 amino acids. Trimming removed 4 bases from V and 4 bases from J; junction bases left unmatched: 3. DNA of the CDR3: TGTGCCAGCAGCATGGGACTAGCGGCCACCGGGGAGCTGTTTTTT. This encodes CASSMGLAATGELFF.

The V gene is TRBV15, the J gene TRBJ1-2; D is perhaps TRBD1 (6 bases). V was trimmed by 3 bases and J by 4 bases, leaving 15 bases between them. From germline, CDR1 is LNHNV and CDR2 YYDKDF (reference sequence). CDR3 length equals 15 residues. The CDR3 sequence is CATSRAGTNTYGYTF. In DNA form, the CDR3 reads TGTGCCACCAGCAGGGCCGGGACAAACACCTATGGCTACACCTTC.

The CDR3 spells CASSQGPTSGSHPSYEQYF. DNA for the CDR3: TGTGCCAGCAGCCAAGGCCCTACTAGCGGGAGCCATCCCTCCTACGAGCAGTACTTC. The chain is built from TRBV4-2 and TRBJ2-7, with TRBD2 matching over 11 bases. The V segment lost 1 base and the J segment 0 bases; nucleotides outside the gene matches: 11. This CDR3 region has 19 residues. From germline, CDR1 is LGHNA and CDR2 YNFKEQ.

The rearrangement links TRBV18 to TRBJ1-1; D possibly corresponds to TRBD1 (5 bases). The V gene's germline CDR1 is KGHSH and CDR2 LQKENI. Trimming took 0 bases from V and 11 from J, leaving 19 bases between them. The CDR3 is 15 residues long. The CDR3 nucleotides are TGTGCCAGCTCACCACCCCCCGTCCAGGGAGGAGGGGCTTTCTTT. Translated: CASSPPPVQGGGAFF.

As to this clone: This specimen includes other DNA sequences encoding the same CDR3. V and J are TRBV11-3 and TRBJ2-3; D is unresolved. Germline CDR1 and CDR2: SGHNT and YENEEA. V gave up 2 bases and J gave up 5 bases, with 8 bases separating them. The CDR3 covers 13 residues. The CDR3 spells CASSLSRLDTQYF. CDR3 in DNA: TGTGCCAGCAGCTTAAGCCGCTTAGATACGCAGTATTTT. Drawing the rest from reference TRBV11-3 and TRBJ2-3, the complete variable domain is EAGVVQSPRYKIIEKKQPVAFWCNPISGHNTLYWYLQNLGQGPELLIRYENEEAVDDSQLPKDRFSAERLKGVDSTLKIQPAELGDSAVYLCASSLSRLDTQYFGPGTRLTVL.